This T cell receptor (beta chain) was retrieved from a study of T cell responses to AZD1222 COVID-19 vaccine. Study-wide findings and caveats: Scientists sampled the repertoires only once the peak T cell response had passed. Compared with day 0, the breadth and depth of the Spike-specific TCR repertoire rose significantly after two doses of AZD1222.

About this clone itself: The antigen is unknown.

This CDR3 has 15 residues. V was clipped by 0 bases and J by 7 bases, with 15 bases between them. The V gene's germline CDR1 is ENHRY and CDR2 SYGVKD. Clones were read by immunoSEQ multiplex PCR, and TCRdb kept only the in-frame ones, dropping some. The data contain 140,000 or so clones, approximately 86% of them singletons. The TCR originated in an adult who received the MenACWY meningococcal vaccine as a control. The chain uses TRBV10-3 and TRBJ1-2; TRBD1 is a possible D gene (5 bases). Sequenced material: peripheral blood, taken 28 days after the second dose of the MenACWY control vaccine. CDR3 in amino acids: CAISESTGQGIGYTF. The CDR3 coding sequence is TGTGCCATCAGTGAGTCGACGGGGCAGGGTATTGGCTACACCTTC.